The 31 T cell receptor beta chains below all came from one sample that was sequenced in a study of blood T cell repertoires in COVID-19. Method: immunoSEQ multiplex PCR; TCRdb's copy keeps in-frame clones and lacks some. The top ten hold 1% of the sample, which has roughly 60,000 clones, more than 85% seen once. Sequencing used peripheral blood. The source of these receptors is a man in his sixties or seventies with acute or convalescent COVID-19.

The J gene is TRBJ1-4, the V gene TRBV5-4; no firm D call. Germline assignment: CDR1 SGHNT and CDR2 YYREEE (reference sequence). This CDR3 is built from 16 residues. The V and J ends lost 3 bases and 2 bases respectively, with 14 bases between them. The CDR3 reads CASSSGSYPTNEKLFF. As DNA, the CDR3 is TGTGCCAGCAGCTCCGGGTCCTATCCCACTAATGAAAAACTGTTTTTT.

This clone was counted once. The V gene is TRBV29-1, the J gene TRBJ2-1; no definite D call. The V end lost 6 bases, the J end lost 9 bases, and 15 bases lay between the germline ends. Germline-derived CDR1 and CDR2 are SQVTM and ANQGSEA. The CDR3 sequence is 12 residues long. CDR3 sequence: CSVQNAPSEQFF. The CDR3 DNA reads TGCAGCGTCCAAAACGCCCCGAGTGAGCAGTTCTTC.

The CDR3 DNA sequence: TGTGCCAGCAGCCTGCTGACAGGGACGGGAACCCACGAGCAGTACTTC. This sequence encodes CASSLLTGTGTHEQYF. The V and J genes are TRBV5-6 and TRBJ2-7, with 7 bases lining up with TRBD1. Germline loops: CDR1 SGHDT, CDR2 YYEEEE. This CDR3 has 16 amino acids. The V and J ends lost 4 bases and 5 bases, in that order; junction bases with no gene match: 15.

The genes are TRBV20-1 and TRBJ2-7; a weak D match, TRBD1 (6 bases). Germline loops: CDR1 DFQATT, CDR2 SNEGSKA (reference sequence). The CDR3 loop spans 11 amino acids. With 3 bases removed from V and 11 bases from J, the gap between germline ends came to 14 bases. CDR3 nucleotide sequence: TGCAGTGCTAGTACGACAGGTGAAAAGTACTTC. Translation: CSASTTGEKYF.

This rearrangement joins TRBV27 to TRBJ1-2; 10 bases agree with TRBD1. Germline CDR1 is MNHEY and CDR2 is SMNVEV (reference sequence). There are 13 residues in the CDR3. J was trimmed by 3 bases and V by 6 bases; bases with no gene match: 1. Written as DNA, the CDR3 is TGTGCCAGCAGGGGGACAGGGGACTATGGCTACACCTTC. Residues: CASRGTGDYGYTF.

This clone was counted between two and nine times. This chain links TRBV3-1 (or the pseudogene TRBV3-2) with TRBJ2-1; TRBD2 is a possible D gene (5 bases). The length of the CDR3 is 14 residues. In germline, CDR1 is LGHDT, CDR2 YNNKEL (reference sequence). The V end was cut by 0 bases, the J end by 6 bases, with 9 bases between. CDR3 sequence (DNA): TGTGCCAGCAGCCAAGAATCTCGGGGCAATGAGCAGTTCTTC. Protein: CASSQESRGNEQFF.

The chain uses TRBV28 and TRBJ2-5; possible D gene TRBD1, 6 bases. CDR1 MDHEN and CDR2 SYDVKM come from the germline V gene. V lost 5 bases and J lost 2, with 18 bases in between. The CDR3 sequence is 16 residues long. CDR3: CASSLQTGSNQETQYF. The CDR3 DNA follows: TGTGCCAGCAGTCTACAAACAGGGAGTAATCAAGAGACCCAGTACTTC.

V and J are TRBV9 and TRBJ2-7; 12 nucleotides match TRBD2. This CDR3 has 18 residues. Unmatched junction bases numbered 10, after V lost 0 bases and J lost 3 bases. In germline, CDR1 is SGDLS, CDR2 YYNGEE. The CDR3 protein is CASSVGSLAGGHLYEQYF. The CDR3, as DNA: TGTGCCAGCAGCGTAGGGTCCCTAGCGGGAGGGCACCTCTACGAGCAGTACTTC.

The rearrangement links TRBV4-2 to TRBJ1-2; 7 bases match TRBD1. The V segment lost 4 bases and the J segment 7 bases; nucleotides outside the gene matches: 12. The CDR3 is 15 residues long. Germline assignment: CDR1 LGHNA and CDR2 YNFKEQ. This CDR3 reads CASSPPTGIVGGYTF. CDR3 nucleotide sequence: TGTGCCAGCAGCCCGCCGACAGGGATTGTGGGTGGCTACACCTTC.

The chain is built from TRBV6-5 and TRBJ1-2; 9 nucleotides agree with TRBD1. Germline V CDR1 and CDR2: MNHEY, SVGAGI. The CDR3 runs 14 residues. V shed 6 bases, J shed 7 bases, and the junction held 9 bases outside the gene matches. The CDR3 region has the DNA TGTGCCAGCAGCCTACCCGGGACAGGGAGTGGCTACACCTTC. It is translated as CASSLPGTGSGYTF.

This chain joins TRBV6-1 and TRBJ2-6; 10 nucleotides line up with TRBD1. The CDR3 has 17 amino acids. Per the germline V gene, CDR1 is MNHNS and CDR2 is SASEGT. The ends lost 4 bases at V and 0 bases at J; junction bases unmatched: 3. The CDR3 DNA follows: TGTGCCAGCAGTGGGGACAGGGGTGGCTCTGGGGCCAACGTCCTGACTTTC. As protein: CASSGDRGGSGANVLTF.

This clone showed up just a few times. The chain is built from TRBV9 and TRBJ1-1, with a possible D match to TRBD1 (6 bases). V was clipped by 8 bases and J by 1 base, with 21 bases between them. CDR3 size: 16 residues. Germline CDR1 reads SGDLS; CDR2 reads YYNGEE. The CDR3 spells CASRLVNGQRNTEAFF. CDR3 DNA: TGTGCCAGTCGGCTTGTAAATGGACAGCGGAACACTGAAGCTTTCTTT.

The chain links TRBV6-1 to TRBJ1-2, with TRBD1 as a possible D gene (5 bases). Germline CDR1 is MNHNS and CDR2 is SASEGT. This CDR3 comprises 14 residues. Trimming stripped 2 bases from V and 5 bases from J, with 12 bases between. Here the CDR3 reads CASSELRGNYGYTF. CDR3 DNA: TGTGCCAGCAGTGAACTTCGGGGGAATTATGGCTACACCTTC.

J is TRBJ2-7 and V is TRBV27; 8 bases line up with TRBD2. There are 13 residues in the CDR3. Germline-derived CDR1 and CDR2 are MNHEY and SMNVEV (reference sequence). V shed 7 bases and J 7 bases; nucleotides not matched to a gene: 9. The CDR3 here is CASNVFPGGEQYF. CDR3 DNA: TGTGCCAGCAATGTTTTTCCGGGAGGGGAGCAGTACTTC.

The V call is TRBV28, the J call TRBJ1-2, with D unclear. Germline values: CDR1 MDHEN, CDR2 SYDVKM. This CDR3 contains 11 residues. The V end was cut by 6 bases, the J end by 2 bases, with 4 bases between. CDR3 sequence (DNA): TGTGCCAGCAGCCTAAACTATGGCTACACCTTC. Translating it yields CASSLNYGYTF.

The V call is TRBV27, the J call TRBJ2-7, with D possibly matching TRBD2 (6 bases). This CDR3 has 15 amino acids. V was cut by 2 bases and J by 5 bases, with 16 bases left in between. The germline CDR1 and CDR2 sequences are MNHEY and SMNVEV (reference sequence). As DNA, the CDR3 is TGTGCCAGCAGTTTAAAAGGGACTCCACCACACGAGCAGTACTTC. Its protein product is CASSLKGTPPHEQYF.

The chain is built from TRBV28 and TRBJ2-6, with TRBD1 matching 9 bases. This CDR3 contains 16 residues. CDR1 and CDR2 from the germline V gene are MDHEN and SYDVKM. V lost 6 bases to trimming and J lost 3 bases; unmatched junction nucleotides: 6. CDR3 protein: CASRSQGANGANVLTF. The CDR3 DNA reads TGTGCCAGCAGATCACAGGGGGCGAATGGGGCCAACGTCCTGACTTTC.

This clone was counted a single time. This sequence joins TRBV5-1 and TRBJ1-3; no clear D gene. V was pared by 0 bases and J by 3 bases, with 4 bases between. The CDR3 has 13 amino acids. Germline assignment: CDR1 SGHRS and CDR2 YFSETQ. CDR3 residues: CASSLGLGNTIYF. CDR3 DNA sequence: TGCGCCAGCAGCTTGGGACTTGGAAACACCATATATTTT.

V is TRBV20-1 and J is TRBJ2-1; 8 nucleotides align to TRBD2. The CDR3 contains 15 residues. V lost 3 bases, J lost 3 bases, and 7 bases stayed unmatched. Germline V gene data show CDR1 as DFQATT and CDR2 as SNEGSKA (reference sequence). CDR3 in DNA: TGCAGTGCTAGTATTGGTAGCGGGGACTACAATGAGCAGTTCTTC. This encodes CSASIGSGDYNEQFF.

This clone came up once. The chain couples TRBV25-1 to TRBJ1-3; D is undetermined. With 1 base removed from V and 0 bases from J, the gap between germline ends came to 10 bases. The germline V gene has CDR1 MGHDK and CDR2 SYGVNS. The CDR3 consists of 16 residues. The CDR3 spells CASSEFSRSSGNTIYF. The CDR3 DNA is TGTGCCAGCAGTGAATTCTCTAGGAGCTCTGGAAACACCATATATTTT.

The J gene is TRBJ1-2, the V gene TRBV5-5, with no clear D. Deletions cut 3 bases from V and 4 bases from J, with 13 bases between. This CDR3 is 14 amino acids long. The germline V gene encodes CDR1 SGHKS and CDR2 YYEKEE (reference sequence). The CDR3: CASSSSPGIYGYTF. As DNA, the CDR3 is TGTGCCAGCAGCTCGAGTCCAGGAATCTATGGCTACACCTTC.

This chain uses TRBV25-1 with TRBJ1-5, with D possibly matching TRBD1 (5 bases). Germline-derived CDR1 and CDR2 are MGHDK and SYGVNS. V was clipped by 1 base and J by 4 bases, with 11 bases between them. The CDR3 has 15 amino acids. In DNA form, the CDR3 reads TGTGCCAGCAGTGAATCTGGTTACAGGAATCAGCCCCAGCATTTT. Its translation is CASSESGYRNQPQHF.

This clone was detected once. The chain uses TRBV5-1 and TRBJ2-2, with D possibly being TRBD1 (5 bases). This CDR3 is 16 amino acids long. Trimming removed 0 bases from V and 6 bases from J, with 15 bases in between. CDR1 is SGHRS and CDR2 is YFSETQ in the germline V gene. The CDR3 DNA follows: TGCGCCAGCAGCTTGGCGGCAGGGCTCGGGTCCGGGGAGCTGTTTTTT. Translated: CASSLAAGLGSGELFF. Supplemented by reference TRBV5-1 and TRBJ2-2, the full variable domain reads KAGVTQTPRYLIKTRGQQVTLSCSPISGHRSVSWYQQTPGQGLQFLFEYFSETQRNKGNFPGRFSGRQFSNSRSEMNVSTLELGDSALYLCASSLAAGLGSGELFFGEGSRLTVL.

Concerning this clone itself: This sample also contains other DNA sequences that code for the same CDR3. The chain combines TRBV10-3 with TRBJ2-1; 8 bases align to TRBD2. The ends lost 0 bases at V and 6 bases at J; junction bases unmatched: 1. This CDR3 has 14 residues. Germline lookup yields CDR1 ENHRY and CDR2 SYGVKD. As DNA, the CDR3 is TGTGCCATCAGTGAGTCGAGCGGGAGCAATGAGCAGTTCTTC. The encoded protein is CAISESSGSNEQFF.

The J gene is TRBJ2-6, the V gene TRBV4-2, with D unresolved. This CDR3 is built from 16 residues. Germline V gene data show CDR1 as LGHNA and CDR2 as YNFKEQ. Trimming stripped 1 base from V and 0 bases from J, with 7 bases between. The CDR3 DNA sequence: TGTGCCAGCAGCCAAGCACCCAGCTCTGGGGCCAACGTCCTGACTTTC. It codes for CASSQAPSSGANVLTF.

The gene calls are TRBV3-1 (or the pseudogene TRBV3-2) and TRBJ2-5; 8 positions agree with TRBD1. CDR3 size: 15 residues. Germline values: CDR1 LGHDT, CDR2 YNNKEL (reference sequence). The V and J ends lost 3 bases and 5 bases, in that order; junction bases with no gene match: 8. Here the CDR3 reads CASSQFQGAQETQYF. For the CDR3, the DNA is TGTGCCAGCAGCCAGTTCCAGGGGGCTCAGGAGACCCAGTACTTC.

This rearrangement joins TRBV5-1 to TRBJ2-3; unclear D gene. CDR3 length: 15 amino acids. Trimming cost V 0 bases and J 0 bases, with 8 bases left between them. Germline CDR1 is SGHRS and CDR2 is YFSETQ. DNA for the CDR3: TGCGCCAGCAGCTTGGGCGGAATTAGCACAGATACGCAGTATTTT. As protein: CASSLGGISTDTQYF. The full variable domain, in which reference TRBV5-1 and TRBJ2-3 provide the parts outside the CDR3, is KAGVTQTPRYLIKTRGQQVTLSCSPISGHRSVSWYQQTPGQGLQFLFEYFSETQRNKGNFPGRFSGRQFSNSRSEMNVSTLELGDSALYLCASSLGGISTDTQYFGPGTRLTVL.

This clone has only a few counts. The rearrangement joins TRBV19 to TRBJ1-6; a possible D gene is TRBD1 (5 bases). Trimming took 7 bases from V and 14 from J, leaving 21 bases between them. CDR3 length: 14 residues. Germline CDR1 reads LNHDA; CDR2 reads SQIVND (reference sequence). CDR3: CASNGGQARGALHF. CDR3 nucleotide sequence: TGTGCCAGTAACGGAGGTCAGGCTCGGGGGGCCCTCCACTTT.

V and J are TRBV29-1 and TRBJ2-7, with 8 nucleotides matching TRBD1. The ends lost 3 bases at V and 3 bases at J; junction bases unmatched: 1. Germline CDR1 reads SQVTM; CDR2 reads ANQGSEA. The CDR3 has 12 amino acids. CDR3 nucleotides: TGCAGCGTTGACGGACAGGGCTACGAGCAGTACTTC. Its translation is CSVDGQGYEQYF.

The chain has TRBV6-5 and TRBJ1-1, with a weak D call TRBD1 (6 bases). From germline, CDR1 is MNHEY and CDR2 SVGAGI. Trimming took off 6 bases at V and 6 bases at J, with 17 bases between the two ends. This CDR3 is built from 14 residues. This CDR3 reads CASSLVQGWAEAFF. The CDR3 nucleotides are TGTGCCAGCAGCCTCGTACAGGGATGGGCTGAAGCTTTCTTT.

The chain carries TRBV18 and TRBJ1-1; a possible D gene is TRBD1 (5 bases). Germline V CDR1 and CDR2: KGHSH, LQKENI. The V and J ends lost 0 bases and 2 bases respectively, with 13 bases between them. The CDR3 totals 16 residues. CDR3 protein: CASSPPGSGGNTEAFF. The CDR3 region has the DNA TGTGCCAGCTCACCACCAGGATCGGGGGGAAACACTGAAGCTTTCTTT.